The 16 T cell receptor beta chains reported below all come from one sample, sequenced in a study of blood T cell repertoires in COVID-19. The data were produced by immunoSEQ multiplex PCR, yet TCRdb's version contains in-frame clones alone and is incomplete. The table has around 110,000 clones, around four fifths seen once. Sequenced material: peripheral blood. Receptors were obtained from a man in his 70s with active or convalescent COVID-19.

J is TRBJ1-2 and V is TRBV19; TRBD1 agrees at 9 bases. In germline, CDR1 is LNHDA, CDR2 SQIVND (reference sequence). CDR3 length: 14 residues. The V and J ends lost 5 bases and 8 bases, in that order; junction bases with no gene match: 9. The CDR3 protein is CASSSAGTGYGYTF. The CDR3 DNA follows: TGTGCCAGTAGTTCGGCCGGGACAGGGTACGGCTACACCTTC.

This clone appeared many times. The CDR3 bases are TGCGCCAGCAGCCAAGCAGACAGAAAAGAGACCCAGTACTTC. Translated: CASSQADRKETQYF. The chain combines TRBV4-3 with TRBJ2-5; the D gene is possibly TRBD1 (5 bases). This CDR3 spans 14 amino acids. Trimming took 1 base from V and 3 from J, leaving 9 bases between them. Germline CDR1 LGHNA, CDR2 YSLEER.

This clone came up once. The chain has TRBV5-6 and TRBJ2-7, with 7 bases identical to TRBD1. The CDR3 length is 12 residues. With V trimmed by 9 bases and J by 2 bases, 5 bases remained unmatched. Germline lookup yields CDR1 SGHDT and CDR2 YYEEEE. The CDR3 loop is CATRQGTYEQYF. CDR3 in DNA: TGTGCCACCAGACAGGGTACCTACGAGCAGTACTTC.

V gene TRBV2 combines with J gene TRBJ2-7; TRBD1 matches 8 bases. This CDR3 region has 14 residues. Per germline, CDR1 SNHLY and CDR2 FYNNEI. Trimming took 4 bases from V and 2 from J; bases not matched to a gene: 4. CDR3 loop: CASSVTGGPYEQYF. In DNA form, the CDR3 reads TGTGCCAGCAGTGTTACAGGGGGTCCCTACGAGCAGTACTTC.

The V and J genes are TRBV5-6 and TRBJ2-1; the D gene is possibly TRBD2 (6 bases). Trimming removed 4 bases at V and 9 bases at J, with 17 bases between. Germline CDR1 and CDR2: SGHDT and YYEEEE. The CDR3 covers 14 residues. The CDR3 region is CASSPTGVPGEQFF. The CDR3 DNA sequence: TGTGCCAGCAGCCCCACGGGGGTCCCCGGTGAGCAGTTCTTC.

V is TRBV5-4 and J is TRBJ2-2; the D gene is possibly TRBD2 (6 bases). The CDR3 runs 12 residues. V lost 5 bases and J lost 7, with 9 bases in between. Germline CDR1 and CDR2: SGHNT and YYREEE (reference sequence). CDR3 residues: CASSGEVGELFF. DNA of the CDR3: TGTGCCAGCAGTGGGGAGGTCGGGGAGCTGTTTTTT.

The J gene is TRBJ2-7, the V gene TRBV10-2, with D uncertain. The CDR3 runs to 13 residues. CDR1 and CDR2 (germline): WSHSY, SAAADI. V was shortened by 5 bases and J by 3 bases, with 11 bases between the two germline ends. CDR3 in DNA: TGCGCCAGCAGTTCGAACACTAACTACGAGCAGTACTTC. Its translation: CASSSNTNYEQYF.

The chain employs TRBV5-6 and TRBJ1-2; TRBD1 aligns across 12 bases. Germline-derived CDR1 and CDR2 are SGHDT and YYEEEE. The CDR3 has 16 amino acids. Trimming at V came to 4 bases and at J to 4 bases, leaving 8 bases not matched to a gene. The CDR3 nucleotides are TGTGCCAGCAGCATCCGGGACAGGGGGCTTGGCTATGGCTACACCTTC. It codes for CASSIRDRGLGYGYTF.

V gene TRBV28 combines with J gene TRBJ1-6; 8 nucleotides match TRBD1. This CDR3 is 14 amino acids long. V lost 8 bases and J lost 6; bases outside the gene matches: 6. Germline values: CDR1 MDHEN, CDR2 SYDVKM. The DNA for the CDR3 is TGTGCCAGCTTAGGACAGGGACTTAATTCACCCCTCCACTTT. It translates to CASLGQGLNSPLHF.

This clone was picked up one time. This rearrangement joins TRBV4-1 to TRBJ2-2; 11 nucleotides match TRBD1. Germline V CDR1 and CDR2: MGHRA, YSYEKL. V lost 1 base, J lost 6 bases, and 7 bases stayed unmatched. This CDR3 is 17 amino acids long. This chain's CDR3 is CASSQGRDRGSAGELFF. CDR3 coding DNA: TGCGCCAGCAGCCAAGGAAGGGACAGGGGGTCCGCCGGGGAGCTGTTTTTT.

This chain joins TRBV7-2 and TRBJ1-2; possibly TRBD1 for D (5 bases). Deletions cut 5 bases from V and 2 bases from J, with 12 bases between. In germline, CDR1 is SGHTA, CDR2 FQGNSA. The CDR3 has 14 residues. The CDR3 coding sequence is TGTGCCAGCAGCCCCAGGGCAGGAAACTATGGCTACACCTTC. Its translation is CASSPRAGNYGYTF.

This chain uses TRBV4-1 with TRBJ2-4, with 10 bases matching TRBD1. Per germline, CDR1 MGHRA and CDR2 YSYEKL. V lost 5 bases, J lost 11 bases, and 6 bases stayed unmatched. The CDR3 has 13 residues. CDR3 coding DNA: TGCGCCAGCAGCACCTTGACAGGGGGCGTTCAGTACTTC. Amino acid sequence: CASSTLTGGVQYF.

This rearrangement joins TRBV7-7 to TRBJ1-1; unclear D gene. This CDR3 has 13 residues. Trimming removed 1 base at V and 9 bases at J, with 12 bases between. Germline CDR1 reads SSHAT; CDR2 reads FNYEAQ (reference sequence). CDR3 protein: CASSLGVREKAFF. The CDR3 DNA reads as TGTGCCAGCAGCTTAGGAGTTCGGGAAAAAGCTTTCTTT.

This chain links TRBV24-1 with TRBJ1-2; D gene unclear. From germline, CDR1 is KGHDR and CDR2 SFDVKD. Trimming removed 0 bases from V and 8 bases from J, with 15 bases in between. This CDR3 contains 15 residues. In DNA form, the CDR3 reads TGTGCCACCAGTGATTTGCCAGGAGGGAGTTTGGGCTACACCTTC. It encodes CATSDLPGGSLGYTF.

The V gene is TRBV6-5, the J gene TRBJ2-1; 7 bases fit TRBD2. Germline values: CDR1 MNHEY, CDR2 SVGAGI. The CDR3 loop spans 14 amino acids. Trimming took 8 bases from V and 5 from J; bases not matched to a gene: 9. The CDR3 sequence is CASPGLAEDNEQFF. The CDR3 region has the DNA TGTGCCAGCCCCGGGCTAGCGGAAGACAATGAGCAGTTCTTC.

This chain joins TRBV7-9 and TRBJ1-2; 9 bases map to TRBD1. This CDR3 is built from 14 residues. Germline V lookup: CDR1 SEHNR, CDR2 FQNEAQ (reference sequence). Trimming cost V 1 base and J 6 bases; bases outside gene matches: 3. The CDR3 nucleotides read TGTGCCAGCAGCTTAGTGAGGACAGGGGATGGCTACACCTTC. Its translation: CASSLVRTGDGYTF.